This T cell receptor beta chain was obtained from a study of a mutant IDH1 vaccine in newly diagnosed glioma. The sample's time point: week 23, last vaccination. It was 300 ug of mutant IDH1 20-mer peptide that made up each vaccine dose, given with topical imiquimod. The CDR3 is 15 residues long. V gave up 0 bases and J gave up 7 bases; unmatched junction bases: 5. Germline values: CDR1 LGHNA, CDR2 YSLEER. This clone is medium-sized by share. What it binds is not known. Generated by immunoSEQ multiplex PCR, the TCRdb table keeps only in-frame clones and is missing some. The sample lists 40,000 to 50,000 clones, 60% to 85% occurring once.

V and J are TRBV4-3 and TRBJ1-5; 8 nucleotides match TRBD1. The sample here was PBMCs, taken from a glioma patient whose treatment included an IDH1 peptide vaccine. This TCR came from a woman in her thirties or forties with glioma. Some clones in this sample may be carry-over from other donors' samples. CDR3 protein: CASSQDTGTGQPQHF. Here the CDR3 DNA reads TGCGCCAGCAGCCAAGATACCGGGACAGGACAGCCCCAGCATTTT.